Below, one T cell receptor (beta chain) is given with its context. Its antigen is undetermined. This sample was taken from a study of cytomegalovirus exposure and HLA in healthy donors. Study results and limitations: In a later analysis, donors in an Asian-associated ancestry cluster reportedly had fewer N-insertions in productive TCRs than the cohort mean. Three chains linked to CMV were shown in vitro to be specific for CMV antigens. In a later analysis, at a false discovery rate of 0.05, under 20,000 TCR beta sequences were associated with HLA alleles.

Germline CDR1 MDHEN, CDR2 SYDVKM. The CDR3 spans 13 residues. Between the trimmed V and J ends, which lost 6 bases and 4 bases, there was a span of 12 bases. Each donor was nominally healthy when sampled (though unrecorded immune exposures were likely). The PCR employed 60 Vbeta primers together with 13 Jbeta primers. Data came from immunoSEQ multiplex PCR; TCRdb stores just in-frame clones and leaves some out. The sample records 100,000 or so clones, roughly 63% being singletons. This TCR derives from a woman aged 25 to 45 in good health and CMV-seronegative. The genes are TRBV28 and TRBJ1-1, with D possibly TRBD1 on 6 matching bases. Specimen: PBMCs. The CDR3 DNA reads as TGTGCCAGCAGACTCCAGGGGATCACTGAAGCTTTCTTT. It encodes CASRLQGITEAFF.